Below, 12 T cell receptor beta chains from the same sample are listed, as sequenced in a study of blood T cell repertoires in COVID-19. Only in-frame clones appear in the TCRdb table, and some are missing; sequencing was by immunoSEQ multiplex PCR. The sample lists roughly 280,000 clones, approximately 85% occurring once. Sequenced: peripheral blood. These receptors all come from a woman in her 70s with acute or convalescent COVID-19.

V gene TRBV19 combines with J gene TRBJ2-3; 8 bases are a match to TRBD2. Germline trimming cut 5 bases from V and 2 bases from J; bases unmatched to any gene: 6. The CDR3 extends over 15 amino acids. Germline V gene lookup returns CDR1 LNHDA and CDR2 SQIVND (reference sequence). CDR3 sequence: CASSDGTRNTDTQYF. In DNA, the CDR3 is TGTGCCAGTAGTGATGGGACTAGAAACACAGATACGCAGTATTTT.

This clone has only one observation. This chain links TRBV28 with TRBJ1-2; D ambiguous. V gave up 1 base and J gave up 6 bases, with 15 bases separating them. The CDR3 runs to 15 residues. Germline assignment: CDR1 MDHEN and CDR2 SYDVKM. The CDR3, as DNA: TGTGCCAGCAGTTTATTGGCCGGGGTAGCCCATGGCTACACCTTC. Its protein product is CASSLLAGVAHGYTF.

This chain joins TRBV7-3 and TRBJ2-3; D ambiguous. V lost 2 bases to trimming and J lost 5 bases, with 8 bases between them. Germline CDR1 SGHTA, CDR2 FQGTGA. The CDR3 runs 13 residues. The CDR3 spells CASSLAFGDTQYF. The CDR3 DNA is TGTGCCAGCAGCTTAGCGTTCGGAGATACGCAGTATTTT.

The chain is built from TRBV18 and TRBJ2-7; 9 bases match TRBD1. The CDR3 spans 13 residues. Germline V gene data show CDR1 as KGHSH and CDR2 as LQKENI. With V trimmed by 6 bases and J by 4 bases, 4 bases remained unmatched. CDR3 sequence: CASSTGTGYEQYF. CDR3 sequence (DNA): TGTGCCAGCTCGACCGGGACAGGGTACGAGCAGTACTTC.

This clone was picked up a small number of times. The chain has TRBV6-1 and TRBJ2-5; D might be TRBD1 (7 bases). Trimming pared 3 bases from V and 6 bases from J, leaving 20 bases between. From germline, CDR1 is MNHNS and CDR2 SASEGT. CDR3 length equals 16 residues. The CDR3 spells CASSEGGRGRVKTQYF. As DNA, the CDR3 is TGTGCCAGCAGTGAGGGAGGTAGGGGGCGCGTAAAGACCCAGTACTTC.

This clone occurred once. CDR3 nucleotides: TGCGCCAGCAGGTTCGTCGACATAGCGGCAGATACGCAGTATTTT. It is translated as CASRFVDIAADTQYF. The chain has TRBV5-1 and TRBJ2-3; TRBD2 is a possible D gene (6 bases). V shed 5 bases and J shed 4 bases, with 17 bases lying between them. CDR3 length: 15 residues. Per the germline V gene, CDR1 is SGHRS and CDR2 is YFSETQ.

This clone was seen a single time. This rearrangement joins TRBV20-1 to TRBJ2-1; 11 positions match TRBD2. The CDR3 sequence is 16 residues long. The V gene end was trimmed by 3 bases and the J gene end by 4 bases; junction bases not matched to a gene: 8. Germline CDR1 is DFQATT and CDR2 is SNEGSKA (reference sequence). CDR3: CSASSGWTSGYNEQFF. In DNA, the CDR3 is TGCAGTGCTAGTAGCGGATGGACTAGCGGGTACAATGAGCAGTTCTTC.

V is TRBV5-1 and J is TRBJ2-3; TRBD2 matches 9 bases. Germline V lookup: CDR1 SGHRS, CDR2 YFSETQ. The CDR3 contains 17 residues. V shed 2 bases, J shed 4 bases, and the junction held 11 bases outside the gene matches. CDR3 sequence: CASSLGRAGGRSDTQYF. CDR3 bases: TGCGCCAGCAGCTTAGGGCGAGCGGGGGGTAGGTCAGATACGCAGTATTTT.

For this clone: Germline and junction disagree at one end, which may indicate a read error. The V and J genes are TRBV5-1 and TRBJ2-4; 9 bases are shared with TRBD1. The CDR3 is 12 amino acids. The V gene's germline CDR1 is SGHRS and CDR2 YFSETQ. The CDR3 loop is CASRLRTGVQCF. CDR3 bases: TGCGCCAGCAGGTTGAGGACAGGGGTTCAGTGCTTC.

Here the CDR3 DNA reads TGTGCCAGCAGTTACAGGGGTGGGGCCTACGAGCAGTACTTC. It codes for CASSYRGGAYEQYF. The V gene is TRBV6-5, the J gene TRBJ2-7, with D possibly matching TRBD1 (5 bases). This CDR3 is built from 14 residues. The V end was cut by 2 bases, the J end by 2 bases, with 10 bases between. Germline CDR1 is MNHEY and CDR2 is SVGAGI.

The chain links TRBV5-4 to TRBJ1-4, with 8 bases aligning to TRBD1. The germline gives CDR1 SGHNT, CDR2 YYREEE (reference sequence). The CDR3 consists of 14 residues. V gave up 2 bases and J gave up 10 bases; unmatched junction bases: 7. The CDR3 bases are TGTGCCAGCAGCTTAAAGACAGGGGCGATAAAACTGTTTTTT. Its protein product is CASSLKTGAIKLFF.

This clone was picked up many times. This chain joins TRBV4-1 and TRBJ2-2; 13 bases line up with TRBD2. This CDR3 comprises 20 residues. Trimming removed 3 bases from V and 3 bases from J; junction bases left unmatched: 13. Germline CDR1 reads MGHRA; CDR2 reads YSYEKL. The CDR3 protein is CASSQPFPGLAGAHTGELFF. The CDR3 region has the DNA TGCGCCAGCAGCCAGCCCTTCCCAGGACTAGCGGGGGCCCACACCGGGGAGCTGTTTTTT.